The present entry profiles one T cell receptor beta chain with its context. Between the trimmed V and J ends, which lost 4 bases and 5 bases, there was a span of 18 bases. This CDR3 is built from 16 residues. Germline lookup yields CDR1 LGHNT and CDR2 FRNRAP. In the authors' workflow: Using reference gene primer amplification, nucleated cell counts were estimated. Assay: immunoSEQ multiplex PCR; the TCRdb copy retains only in-frame clones and omits some. V, J and clone size reflect that table, while D and trimming were determined from the DNA. The sample includes about 340,000 clones, under 95% of them seen just once. This sample was included in a study of blood T cell repertoires in COVID-19. Study background: Material from acute and convalescent COVID-19 was sourced from the United States, Italy and Spain. Nucleic acid was either cDNA or gDNA, and it came from T cells, B-cell-depleted T cells, or PBMCs.

Sequenced: peripheral blood. This chain uses TRBV12-5 with TRBJ1-5; maybe TRBD1 (6 bases). The receptor comes from a woman aged 18-30 years who had recovered from COVID-19. The CDR3 DNA reads as TGTGCTAGTGGTTCTCCCCCCCTCGCAGGGGATCAGCCCCAGCATTTT. It codes for CASGSPPLAGDQPQHF.